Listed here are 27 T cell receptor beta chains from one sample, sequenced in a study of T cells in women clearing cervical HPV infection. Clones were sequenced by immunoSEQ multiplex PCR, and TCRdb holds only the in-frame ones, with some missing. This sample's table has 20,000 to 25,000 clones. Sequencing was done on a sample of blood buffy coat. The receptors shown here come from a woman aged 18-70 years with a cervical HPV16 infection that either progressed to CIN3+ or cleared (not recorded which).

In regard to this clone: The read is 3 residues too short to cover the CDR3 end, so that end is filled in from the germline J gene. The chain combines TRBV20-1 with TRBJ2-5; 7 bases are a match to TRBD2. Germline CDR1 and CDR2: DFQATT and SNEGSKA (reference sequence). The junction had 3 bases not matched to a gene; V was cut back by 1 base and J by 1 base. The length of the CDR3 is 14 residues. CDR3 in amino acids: CSARVPGGQETQYF. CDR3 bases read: TGCAGTGCTAGAGTCCCGGGGGGCCAAGAGACC.

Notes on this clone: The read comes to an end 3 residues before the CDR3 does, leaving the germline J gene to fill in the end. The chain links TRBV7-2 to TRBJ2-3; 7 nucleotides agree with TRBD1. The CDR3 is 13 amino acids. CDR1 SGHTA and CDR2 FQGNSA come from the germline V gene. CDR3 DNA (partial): TGTGCCAGCAGCCGAAGGGACAGCCCGACG. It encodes CASSRRDSPT. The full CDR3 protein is CASSRRDSPTQYF.

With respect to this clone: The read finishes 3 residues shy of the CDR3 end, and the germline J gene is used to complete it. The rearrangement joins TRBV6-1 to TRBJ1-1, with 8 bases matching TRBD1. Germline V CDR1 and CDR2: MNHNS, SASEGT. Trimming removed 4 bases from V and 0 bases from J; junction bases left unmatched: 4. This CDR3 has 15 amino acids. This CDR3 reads CASSADRAMNTEAFF. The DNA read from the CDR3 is TGTGCCAGCAGTGCGGACAGGGCTATGAACACTGAA.

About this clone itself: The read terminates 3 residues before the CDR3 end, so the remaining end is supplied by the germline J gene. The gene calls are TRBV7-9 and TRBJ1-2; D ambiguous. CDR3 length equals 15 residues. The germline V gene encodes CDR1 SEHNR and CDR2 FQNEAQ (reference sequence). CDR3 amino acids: CASSLAAGFSYDYTF. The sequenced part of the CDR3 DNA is TGTGCCAGCAGCTTAGCAGCAGGTTTCTCCTACGAC.

CDR3 residues: CASSLQGAGDTQYF. The CDR3 DNA, read in part, is TGTGCCAGCAGCTTGCAGGGGGCAGGAGATACG. The V gene is TRBV7-9, the J gene TRBJ2-3; 8 bases fit TRBD1. The CDR3 is cut off 3 residues early in the read; its end comes from the germline J gene. The CDR3 runs 14 residues. Per germline, CDR1 SEHNR and CDR2 FQNEAQ (reference sequence). V trimming: 3 bases; J trimming: 5 bases; junction bases outside the gene matches: 4.

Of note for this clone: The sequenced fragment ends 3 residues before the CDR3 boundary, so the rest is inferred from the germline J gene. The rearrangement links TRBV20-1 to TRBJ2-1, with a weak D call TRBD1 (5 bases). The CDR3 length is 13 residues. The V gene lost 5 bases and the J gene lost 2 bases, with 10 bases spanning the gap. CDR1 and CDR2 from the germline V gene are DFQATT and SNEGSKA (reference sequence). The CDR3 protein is CSAPWGAYNEQFF. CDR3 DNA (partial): TGCAGTGCTCCCTGGGGCGCCTACAATGAG.

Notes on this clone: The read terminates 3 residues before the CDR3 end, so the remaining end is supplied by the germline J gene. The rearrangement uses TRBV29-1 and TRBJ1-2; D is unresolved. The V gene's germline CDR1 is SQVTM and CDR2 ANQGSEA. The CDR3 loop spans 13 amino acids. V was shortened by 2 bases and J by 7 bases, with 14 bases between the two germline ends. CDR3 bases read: TGCAGCGTTGAACACCGGGGAAACGTTGGC. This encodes CSVEHRGNVG. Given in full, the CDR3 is CSVEHRGNVGYTF.

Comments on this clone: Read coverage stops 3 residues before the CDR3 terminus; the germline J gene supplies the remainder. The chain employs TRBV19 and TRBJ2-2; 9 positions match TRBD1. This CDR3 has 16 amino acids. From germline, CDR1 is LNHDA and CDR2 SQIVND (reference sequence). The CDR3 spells CASTNRGRGGANVLFF. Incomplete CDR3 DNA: TGTGCCAGTACTAACAGGGGGCGGGGTGGGGCCAACGTG.

Here the CDR3 reads CSASGGNLFYEQYF. The CDR3 bases that were read are TGCAGTGCTAGCGGGGGAAATTTGTTCTACGAG. The chain has TRBV20-1 and TRBJ2-7, with a possible D match to TRBD2 (6 bases). The read finishes 3 residues shy of the CDR3 end, and the germline J gene is used to complete it. The CDR3 has 14 residues. V was clipped by 3 bases and J by 3 bases, with 15 bases between them. CDR1 is DFQATT, CDR2 SNEGSKA, per germline (reference sequence).

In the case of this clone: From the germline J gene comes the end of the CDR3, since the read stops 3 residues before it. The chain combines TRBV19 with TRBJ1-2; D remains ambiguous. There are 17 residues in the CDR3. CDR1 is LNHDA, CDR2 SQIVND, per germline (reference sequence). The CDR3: CASSRTSAGGFGDDYTF. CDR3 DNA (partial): TGTGCCAGTAGCCGGACCAGTGCGGGAGGGTTCGGGGATGAC.

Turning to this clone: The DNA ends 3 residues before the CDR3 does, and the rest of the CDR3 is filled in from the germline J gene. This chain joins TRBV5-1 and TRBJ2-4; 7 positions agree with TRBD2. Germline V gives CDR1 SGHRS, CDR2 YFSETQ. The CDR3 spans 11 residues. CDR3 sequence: CASREGTTQYF. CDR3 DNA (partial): TGCGCCAGCAGGGAGGGGACTACT. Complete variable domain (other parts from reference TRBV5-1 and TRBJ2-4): KAGVTQTPRYLIKTRGQQVTLSCSPISGHRSVSWYQQTPGQGLQFLFEYFSETQRNKGNFPGRFSGRQFSNSRSEMNVSTLELGDSALYLCASREGTTQYFGAGTRLSVL.

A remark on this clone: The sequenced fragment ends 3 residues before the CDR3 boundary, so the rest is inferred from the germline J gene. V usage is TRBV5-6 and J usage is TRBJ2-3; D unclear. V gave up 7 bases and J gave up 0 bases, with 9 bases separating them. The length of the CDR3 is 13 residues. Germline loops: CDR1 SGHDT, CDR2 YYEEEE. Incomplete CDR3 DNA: TGTGCCAGCTGTTCGTCTAGCACAGATACG. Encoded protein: CASCSSSTDT. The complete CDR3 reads CASCSSSTDTQYF.

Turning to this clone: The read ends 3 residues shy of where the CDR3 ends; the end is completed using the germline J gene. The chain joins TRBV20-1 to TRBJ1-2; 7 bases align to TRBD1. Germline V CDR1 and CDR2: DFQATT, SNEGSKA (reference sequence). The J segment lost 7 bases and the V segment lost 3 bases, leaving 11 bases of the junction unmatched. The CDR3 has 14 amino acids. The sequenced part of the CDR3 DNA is TGCAGTGCTAGTTTAGGGGGCGGGGTGGCTGGC. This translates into CSASLGGGVAG. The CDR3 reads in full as CSASLGGGVAGYTF.

The sequenced part of the CDR3 DNA is TGCAGTGCTAGGAGCGGGACAGGGGGGTACCAAGAGACC. This codes for CSARSGTGGYQET. The full CDR3 reads CSARSGTGGYQETQYF. This chain uses TRBV20-1 with TRBJ2-5; 11 positions agree with TRBD1. The read terminates 3 residues before the CDR3 end, so the remaining end is supplied by the germline J gene. Germline-derived CDR1 and CDR2 are DFQATT and SNEGSKA (reference sequence). Losses at the gene ends were 3 bases for V and 0 bases for J; bases not matched to a gene: 6. CDR3 size: 16 residues.

The CDR3 sequence: CSVGTGSSGANVLTF. The CDR3 DNA, read in part, is TGCAGCGTTGGGACAGGGTCTTCTGGGGCCAACGTC. The chain is built from TRBV29-1 and TRBJ2-6; 8 bases map to TRBD1. The CDR3 end falls 3 residues outside the read, so it is completed with the germline J gene. From germline, CDR1 is SQVTM and CDR2 ANQGSEA. The J segment lost 1 base and the V segment lost 4 bases, leaving 3 bases of the junction unmatched. CDR3 length: 15 amino acids.

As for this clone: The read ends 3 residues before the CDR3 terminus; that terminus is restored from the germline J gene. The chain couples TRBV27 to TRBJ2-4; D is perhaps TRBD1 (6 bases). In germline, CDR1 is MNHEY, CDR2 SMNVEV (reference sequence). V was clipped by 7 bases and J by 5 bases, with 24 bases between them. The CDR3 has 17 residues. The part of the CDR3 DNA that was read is TGTGCCAGCAACGTACCTAGACAGGATTCTAGCCAAAACATT. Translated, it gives CASNVPRQDSSQNI. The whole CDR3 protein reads CASNVPRQDSSQNIQYF.

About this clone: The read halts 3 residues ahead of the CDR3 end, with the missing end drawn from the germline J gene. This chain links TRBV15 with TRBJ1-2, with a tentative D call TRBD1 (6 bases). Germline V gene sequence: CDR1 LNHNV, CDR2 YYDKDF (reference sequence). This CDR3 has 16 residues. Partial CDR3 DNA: TGTGCCACCAGCAGAGAAGGAGCAGGGGCAGACTACGAC. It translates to CATSREGAGADYD. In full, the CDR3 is CATSREGAGADYDYTF.

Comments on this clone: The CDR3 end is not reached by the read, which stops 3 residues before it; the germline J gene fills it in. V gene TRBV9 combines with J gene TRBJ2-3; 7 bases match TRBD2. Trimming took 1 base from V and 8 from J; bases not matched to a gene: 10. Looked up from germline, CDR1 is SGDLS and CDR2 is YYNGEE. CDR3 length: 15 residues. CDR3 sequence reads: CASSVNPQREGTQYF. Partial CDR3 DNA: TGTGCCAGCAGCGTAAACCCGCAGCGGGAAGGTACG.

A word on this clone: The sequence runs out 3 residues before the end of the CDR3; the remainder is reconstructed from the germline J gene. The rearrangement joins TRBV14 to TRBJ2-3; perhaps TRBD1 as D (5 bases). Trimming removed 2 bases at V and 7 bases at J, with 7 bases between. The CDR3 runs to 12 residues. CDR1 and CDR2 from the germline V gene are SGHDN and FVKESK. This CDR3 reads CASSQKGYTQYF. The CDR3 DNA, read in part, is TGTGCCAGCAGCCAAAAGGGGTATACG.

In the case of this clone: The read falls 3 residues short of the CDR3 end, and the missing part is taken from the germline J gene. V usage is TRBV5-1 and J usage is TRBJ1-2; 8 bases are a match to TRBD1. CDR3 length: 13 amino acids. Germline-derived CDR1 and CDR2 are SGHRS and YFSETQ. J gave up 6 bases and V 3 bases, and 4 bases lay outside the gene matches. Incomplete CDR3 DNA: TGCGCCAGCAGCTCATCACAGGGGGATGGC. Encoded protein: CASSSSQGDG. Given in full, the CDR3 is CASSSSQGDGYTF. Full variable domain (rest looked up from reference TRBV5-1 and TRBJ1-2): KAGVTQTPRYLIKTRGQQVTLSCSPISGHRSVSWYQQTPGQGLQFLFEYFSETQRNKGNFPGRFSGRQFSNSRSEMNVSTLELGDSALYLCASSSSQGDGYTFGSGTRLTVV.

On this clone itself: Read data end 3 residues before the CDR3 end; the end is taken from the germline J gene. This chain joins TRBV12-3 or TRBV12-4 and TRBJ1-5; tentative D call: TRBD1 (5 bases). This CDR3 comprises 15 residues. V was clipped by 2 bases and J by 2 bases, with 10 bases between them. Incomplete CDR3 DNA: TGTGCCAGCAGTTTACGGGGGATTGGCAATCAGCCC. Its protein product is CASSLRGIGNQP. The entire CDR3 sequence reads CASSLRGIGNQPQHF.

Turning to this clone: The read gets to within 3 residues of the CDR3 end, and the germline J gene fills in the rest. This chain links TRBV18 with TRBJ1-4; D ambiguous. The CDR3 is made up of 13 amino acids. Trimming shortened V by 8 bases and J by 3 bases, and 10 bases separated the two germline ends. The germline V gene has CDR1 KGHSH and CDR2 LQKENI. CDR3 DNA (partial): TGTGCCAGCGGGCGGGGAGCTAATGAAAAA. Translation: CASGRGANEK. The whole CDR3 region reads CASGRGANEKLFF.

The sequenced part of the CDR3 DNA is TGTGCCAGCAGCTTAGCAGGGGGCGCAGGGGATACG. Amino acids: CASSLAGGAGDT. The whole CDR3 is CASSLAGGAGDTQYF. The chain is built from TRBV7-3 and TRBJ2-3; 8 bases map to TRBD1. The sequence runs out 3 residues before the end of the CDR3; the remainder is reconstructed from the germline J gene. CDR3 length equals 15 residues. J lost 6 bases, V lost 2 bases, and 7 bases had no gene match. Germline V gene lookup returns CDR1 SGHTA and CDR2 FQGTGA.

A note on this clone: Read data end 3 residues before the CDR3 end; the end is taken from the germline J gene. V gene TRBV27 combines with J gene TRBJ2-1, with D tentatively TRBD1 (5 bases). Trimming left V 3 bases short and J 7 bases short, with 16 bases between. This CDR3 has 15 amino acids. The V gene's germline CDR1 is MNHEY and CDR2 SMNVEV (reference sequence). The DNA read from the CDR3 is TGTGCCAGCAGTTTCCGACAGCATTTGGATAATGAG. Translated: CASSFRQHLDNE. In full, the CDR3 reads CASSFRQHLDNEQFF.

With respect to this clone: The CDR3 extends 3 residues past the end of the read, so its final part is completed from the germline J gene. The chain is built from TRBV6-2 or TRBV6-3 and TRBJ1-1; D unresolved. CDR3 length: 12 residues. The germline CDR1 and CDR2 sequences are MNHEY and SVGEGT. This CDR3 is CASSYTSEEAFF. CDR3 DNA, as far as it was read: TGTGCCAGCAGTTACACCTCAGAGGAA.

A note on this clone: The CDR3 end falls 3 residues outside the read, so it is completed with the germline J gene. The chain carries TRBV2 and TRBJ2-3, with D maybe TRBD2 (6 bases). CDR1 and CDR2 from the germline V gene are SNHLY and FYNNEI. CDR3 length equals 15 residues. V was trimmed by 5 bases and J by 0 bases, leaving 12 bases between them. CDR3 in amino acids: CASSQTGLSTDTQYF. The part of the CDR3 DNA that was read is TGTGCCAGCAGTCAAACGGGACTTAGCACAGATACG.

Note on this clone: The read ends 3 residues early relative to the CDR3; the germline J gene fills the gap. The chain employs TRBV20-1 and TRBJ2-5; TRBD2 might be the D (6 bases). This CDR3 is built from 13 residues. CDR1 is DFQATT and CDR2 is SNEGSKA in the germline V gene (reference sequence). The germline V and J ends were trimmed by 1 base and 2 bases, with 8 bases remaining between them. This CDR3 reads CSARVEGQETQYF. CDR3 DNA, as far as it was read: TGCAGTGCTAGAGTGGAGGGGCAAGAGACC.